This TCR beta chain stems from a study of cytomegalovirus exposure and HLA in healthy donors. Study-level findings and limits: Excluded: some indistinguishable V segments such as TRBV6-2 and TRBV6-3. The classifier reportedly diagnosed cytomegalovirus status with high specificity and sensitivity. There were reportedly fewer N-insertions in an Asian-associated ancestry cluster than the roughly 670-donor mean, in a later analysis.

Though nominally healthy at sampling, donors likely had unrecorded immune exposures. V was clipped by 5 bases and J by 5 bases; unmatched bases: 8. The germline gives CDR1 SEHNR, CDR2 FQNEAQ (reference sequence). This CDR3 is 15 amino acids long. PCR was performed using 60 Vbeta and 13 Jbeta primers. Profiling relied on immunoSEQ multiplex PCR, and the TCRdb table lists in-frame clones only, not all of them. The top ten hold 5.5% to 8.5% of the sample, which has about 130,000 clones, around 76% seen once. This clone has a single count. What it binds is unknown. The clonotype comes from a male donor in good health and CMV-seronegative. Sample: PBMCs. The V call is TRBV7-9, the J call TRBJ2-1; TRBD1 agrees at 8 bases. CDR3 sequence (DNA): TGTGCCAGCAGCCGGACCGGGACAGGCAACAATGAGCAGTTCTTC. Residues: CASSRTGTGNNEQFF.